This TCR beta chain was identified in a study of technical replicates of blood from several donors. Profiling relied on immunoSEQ multiplex PCR, and the TCRdb table lists in-frame clones only, not all of them. In the table there are 95,000 to 100,000 clones, 90% to 97% of which are singletons. The junction had 5 bases not matched to a gene; V was cut back by 0 bases and J by 4 bases. The CDR3 extends over 15 amino acids. Germline V gene sequence: CDR1 MNHEY, CDR2 SVGAGI. The TCR was taken from a human donor in good health. The rearrangement joins TRBV6-5 to TRBJ1-2; 7 bases are a match to TRBD1. The sequenced sample consisted of T cells isolated from PBMCs. The DNA for the CDR3 is TGTGCCAGCAGTTACTCCGCGGGACAGCTCTATGGCTACACCTTC. As protein: CASSYSAGQLYGYTF.